Sequencing of this TCR beta chain was carried out in a study of blood T cell repertoires in COVID-19. Overall study context: Donors in the United States, Italy and Spain gave samples during acute or convalescent COVID-19.

Original processing methods: Estimation of nucleated cell counts was performed using reference gene primer amplification. Produced via immunoSEQ multiplex PCR; TCRdb's table is partial and in-frame only. V, J and clone size are taken as reported in that table, and D and trimming were inferred from the DNA itself. The data hold about 170,000 clones, with about 86% observed a single time. Looked up from germline, CDR1 is MNHEY and CDR2 is SVGAGI. Deletions cut 4 bases from V and 3 bases from J, with 13 bases between. This CDR3 has 14 amino acids. The clonotype comes from a man aged 45-60 years with active or convalescent COVID-19. The sequenced sample consisted of peripheral blood. The chain employs TRBV6-5 and TRBJ2-7, with a weak D call TRBD2 (6 bases). CDR3 protein: CASSLGGNSYEQYF. The DNA for the CDR3 is TGTGCCAGCAGTTTGGGGGGAAACAGCTACGAGCAGTACTTC.